This entry describes one T cell receptor (beta chain). Its antigen remains unidentified. The data derive from a study of T cells after yellow fever vaccination. From the 5' RACE reads, TCRdb called clonotypes with MiXCR, one entry per CDR3 protein. The data show about 630,000 distinct CDR3 sequences, with 9% to 15% seen just once and just under 15% held by the top ten. Study-level points and caveats: Weaker in magnitude, the secondary response showed a faster peak on day 5 versus 15. Reappearance after the booster was observed for most primary-vaccination clones (96% CD4, over 70% CD8).

Germline loops: CDR1 LGHNA, CDR2 YNFKEQ. The ends were cut back, 0 bases at V and 7 bases at J, with 9 bases in the middle. This CDR3 has 14 residues. The rearrangement links TRBV4-2 to TRBJ1-4; D ambiguous. The sequence derives from a man in his thirties or forties who received the YFV17D yellow fever vaccine. Sample: PBMCs, taken on the day of the yellow fever booster vaccination. Written as DNA, the CDR3 is TGTGCCAGCAGCCAAGAATGGGAGAGTGAAAAACTGTTTTTT. Translating it yields CASSQEWESEKLFF.